This TCR beta chain was identified during a study of blood T cell repertoires in COVID-19. On the study more broadly: T cells, B-cell-depleted T cells, or PBMCs provided the cDNA or gDNA that served as material.

Germline assignment: CDR1 MNHEY and CDR2 SMNVEV (reference sequence). CDR3 length: 16 residues. V was clipped by 6 bases and J by 1 base; unmatched bases: 8. Seattle patients were enrolled during active infection and followed longitudinally. Source study methods: Reference gene primer amplification yielded estimated nucleated cell counts. The table came from immunoSEQ multiplex PCR; TCRdb's copy has only in-frame clones and leaves some out. From that table come the V and J calls and clone size; the DNA was used to work out D and trimming. The repertoire holds about 220,000 clones, with 65% to 90% as singletons.

This receptor was obtained from a woman in her 70s with COVID-19, enrolled during active disease. The V and J genes are TRBV27 and TRBJ2-3, with 9 bases identical to TRBD1. Sequenced sample: peripheral blood. The CDR3 here is CASRYEQGAGTDTQYF. The DNA of the CDR3 is TGTGCCAGCAGGTACGAACAGGGGGCCGGCACAGATACGCAGTATTTT.